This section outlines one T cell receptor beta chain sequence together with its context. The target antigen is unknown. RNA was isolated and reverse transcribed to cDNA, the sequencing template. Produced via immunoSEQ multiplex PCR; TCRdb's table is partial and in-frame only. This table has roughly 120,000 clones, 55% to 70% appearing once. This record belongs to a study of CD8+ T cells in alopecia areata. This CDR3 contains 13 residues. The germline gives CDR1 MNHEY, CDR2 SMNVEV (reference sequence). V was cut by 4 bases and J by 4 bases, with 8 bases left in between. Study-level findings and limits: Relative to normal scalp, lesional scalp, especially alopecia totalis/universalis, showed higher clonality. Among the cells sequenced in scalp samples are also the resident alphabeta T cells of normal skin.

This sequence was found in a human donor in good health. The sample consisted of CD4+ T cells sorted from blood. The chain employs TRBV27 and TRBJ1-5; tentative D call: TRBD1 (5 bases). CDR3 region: CASSWGRNQPQHF. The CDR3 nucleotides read TGTGCCAGCAGTTGGGGGAGAAATCAGCCCCAGCATTTT.